The clone carrying this T cell receptor beta chain was recorded only once. No antigen is known for it. Analysis merged second doses at about 4 or about 12 weeks. Repertoires were generated with immunoSEQ multiplex PCR, while TCRdb's copy carries only in-frame clones and drops some. The sample has tens of thousands of clones, roughly nine tenths seen once; the top ten hold 28%. These data originate in a study of T cell responses to AZD1222 COVID-19 vaccine. The study, taken as a whole, reports: An increase in Spike-specific TCR breadth and depth was observed after two AZD1222 doses. The study sampled repertoires only after the peak T cell response. Most donors were white British and more were female, and clonal diversity was possibly underestimated.

The sequences come from peripheral blood, collected 28 days after the second AZD1222 dose. The receptor was isolated from an adult who received the AZD1222 COVID-19 vaccine.

CDR3 nucleotide sequence: TGTGCCACCTCACCGACTAGCGGGAGTTTGGAGACCCAGTACTTC. Translated, it gives CATSPTSGSLETQYF. The chain joins TRBV7-3 to TRBJ2-5; 12 bases are a match to TRBD2. Germline V gene data show CDR1 as SGHTA and CDR2 as FQGTGA. This CDR3 spans 15 amino acids. The junction had 11 bases not matched to a gene; V was cut back by 10 bases and J by 5 bases.